This T cell receptor (beta chain) originates from a study of cytomegalovirus exposure and HLA in healthy donors. Unmatched junction bases numbered 5, after V lost 1 base and J lost 6 bases. This CDR3 has 15 amino acids. Germline CDR1 reads SGHTA; CDR2 reads FQGNSA. The PCR employed 60 Vbeta primers together with 13 Jbeta primers. Using immunoSEQ multiplex PCR, the repertoire was profiled, and TCRdb retains in-frame clones only, with some absent. The sample has more than 110,000 clones, roughly 76% seen once. The chain employs TRBV7-2 and TRBJ2-4, with 8 bases fitting TRBD1. The sequencing input was PBMCs. The sequence derives from a female donor in good health and CMV-seronegative. The CDR3 here is CASSLEGRGPNIQYF. CDR3 in DNA: TGTGCCAGCAGCTTAGAAGGCAGGGGGCCAAACATTCAGTACTTC.